The present TCR beta chain was sequenced within a study of T cell changes during pregnancy in multiple sclerosis. V was pared by 4 bases and J by 4 bases, with 18 bases between. Per the germline V gene, CDR1 is SGHRS and CDR2 is YFSETQ. The CDR3 runs 16 residues. Using immunoSEQ multiplex PCR, the repertoire was profiled, and TCRdb retains in-frame clones only, with some absent. The table shows over 70,000 clones, with about 92% occurring only once. Here the sequenced sample was peripheral blood, taken in the third trimester of pregnancy. This clonotype was obtained from a female donor in good health, enrolled as a control in a pregnancy study. The chain is built from TRBV5-1 and TRBJ1-3, with D possibly TRBD1 on 5 matching bases. CDR3: CASSVGTQGVGNTIYF. CDR3 nucleotide sequence: TGCGCCAGCAGCGTCGGGACTCAGGGAGTCGGAAACACCATATATTTT.